The rows below give T cell receptor beta chains drawn from one sample of a study of T cells after posttransplantation cyclophosphamide. This table comes from immunoSEQ multiplex PCR, and its TCRdb copy is limited to in-frame clones, with some not included. Of 50,000 to 60,000 clones in the sample, roughly 92% were seen once. Sequenced sample: PBMCs. These receptors were taken from a woman aged 25-40 years in good health and a related stem cell transplant donor. The CDR3 runs from the conserved cysteine through the conserved F or W. The D gene is left open where the match is weak. Clone sizes are given selectively: once, few, many, or a class where the clone is expanded.

j_call | d_call | clone_size | v_call | cdr3_nt | cdr3_aa
TRBJ2-7 | TRBD2 | once | TRBV11-2 | TGTGCCAGCAGCTTAGGGTTAGCGGGGTCCTACGAGCAGTACTTC | CASSLGLAGSYEQYF
TRBJ2-1 | TRBD1 | . | TRBV13 | TGTGCCAGCAGCACAGGACAGGGCGGGGAGCAGTTCTTC | CASSTGQGGEQFF
TRBJ2-1 | . | few | TRBV5-8 | TGTGCCAGCAGCTTGGTAGCCTACAATGAGCAGTTCTTC | CASSLVAYNEQFF
TRBJ1-2 | . | . | TRBV6-5 | TGTGCCAGCAGAATATCTGAGCGGGATGGCTACACCTTC | CASRISERDGYTF
TRBJ2-3 | TRBD1 | . | TRBV6-5 | TGTGCCAGCAAATTGGGACAGTCCACAGATACGCAGTATTTT | CASKLGQSTDTQYF
TRBJ1-2 | . | . | TRBV5-8 | TGTGCCAGCAGCTTGGGCATAGGGGCAGACCACTATGGCTACACCTTC | CASSLGIGADHYGYTF
TRBJ1-1 | . | . | TRBV7-9 | TGTGCCAGCAGACACGACAGGAACACTGAAGCTTTCTTT | CASRHDRNTEAFF
TRBJ1-2 | . | . | TRBV4-3 | TGCGCCAGCAGCCAAGATTACCAGGGGTCGGGGTGCACCTTC | CASSQDYQGSGCTF
TRBJ2-5 | TRBD2 | . | TRBV6-6 | TGTGCCAGCAGGCCGGGGGGACTAGCACAAGAGACCCAGTACTTC | CASRPGGLAQETQYF
TRBJ1-2 | . | . | TRBV2 | TGTGCCACTCAGGCCCTAAGCTATGGCTACACCTTC | CATQALSYGYTF
TRBJ1-1 | . | few | TRBV28 | TGTGCCAGCATCCCCATTTCAGGGAGGGTCACTGAAGCTTTCTTT | CASIPISGRVTEAFF
TRBJ1-4 | TRBD1 | . | TRBV30 | TGTGCCTGGAGTGCGAGGACAGGGAGGAAACTGTTTTTT | CAWSARTGRKLFF
TRBJ2-3 | TRBD1 | few | TRBV6-5 | TGTGCCAGCGGAACAGGGGAGTATACAGATACGCAGTATTTT | CASGTGEYTDTQYF
TRBJ1-4 | . | . | TRBV7-2 | TGTGCCAGCAGCTTACAGGGTTCGGGTGAAAAACTGTTTTTT | CASSLQGSGEKLFF
TRBJ1-1 | . | . | TRBV14 | TGTGCCAGCAGTCTTATGCGGGGGCTGGCTGAAGCTTTCTTT | CASSLMRGLAEAFF
TRBJ1-6 | . | . | TRBV30 | TGTGCCTGGAGTAGGGGCAGGTTGTCACCCCTCCACTTT | CAWSRGRLSPLHF
TRBJ1-1 | TRBD1 | . | TRBV16 | TGTGCCAGCAGCAAACCAGGGGGAGATACTGAAGCTTTCTTT | CASSKPGGDTEAFF